Listed below are T cell receptor beta chains from one sample, sequenced in a study of blood T cell repertoires in COVID-19. Here immunoSEQ multiplex PCR was the method, and the copy in TCRdb shows in-frame clones only, minus some. Here the sample spans 150,000 or so clones, about 90% being singletons. The sequencing input was peripheral blood. The receptors come from a man at least 80 years old with acute or convalescent COVID-19. Both conserved end residues are part of each CDR3. A D gene is named only where the DNA matches it firmly.

J: TRBJ2-5
V: TRBV27
D: TRBD1
DNA: TGTGCCAGCAGTCTAGGGACAGGGGGGTGGGAGACCCAGTACTTC
CDR3: CASSLGTGGWETQYF

J: TRBJ1-3
V: TRBV21-1
D: -
DNA: TGTGCCAGCAGCAAAGTGGGGGCACCTGGAAACACCATATATTTT
CDR3: CASSKVGAPGNTIYF

J: TRBJ2-5
V: TRBV7-9
D: TRBD2
DNA: TGTGCCAGCAGCTCCATAGCGGGATGGGTACAAGAGACCCAGTACTTC
CDR3: CASSSIAGWVQETQYF

J: TRBJ2-7
V: TRBV5-1
D: -
DNA: TGCGCCAGCAGCCCCGGGTCAGGGCTTGAGCAGTACTTC
CDR3: CASSPGSGLEQYF

J: TRBJ1-1
V: TRBV2
D: TRBD1
DNA: TGTGCCAGCAGCGACAGGGAACCTAACACTGAAGCTTTCTTT
CDR3: CASSDREPNTEAFF

J: TRBJ1-3
V: TRBV5-1
D: -
DNA: TGCGCCAGCAGTCAACAGGGAGAGGGCTCTGGAAACACCATATATTTT
CDR3: CASSQQGEGSGNTIYF

J: TRBJ1-1
V: TRBV28
D: -
DNA: TGTGCCAGCAAATATACGAGCGGTGGCACTGAAGCTTTCTTT
CDR3: CASKYTSGGTEAFF

J: TRBJ1-1
V: TRBV5-4
D: -
DNA: TGTGCCAGCAGCCCCAGTTTAGGGGACACTGAAGCTTTCTTT
CDR3: CASSPSLGDTEAFF

J: TRBJ2-1
V: TRBV27
D: TRBD2
DNA: TGTGCCAGCAGTTTACCCCGGGGGGGACCCTACAATGAGCAGTTCTTC
CDR3: CASSLPRGGPYNEQFF

J: TRBJ2-4
V: TRBV7-2
D: TRBD2
DNA: TGTGCCAGCAGCTTAAGCGTCAGGCTAGCGGGAGGGCGAAAAAACATTCAGTACTTC
CDR3: CASSLSVRLAGGRKNIQYF

J: TRBJ1-6
V: TRBV9
D: -
DNA: TGTGCCAGCAGCCCCCAGGCAGGGAGGGATTCACCCCTCCACTTT
CDR3: CASSPQAGRDSPLHF